This T cell receptor beta chain was found in a study of PD-1 blockade in classical Hodgkin lymphoma. CDR1 and CDR2 (germline): MDHEN, SYDVKM. V dropped 4 bases and J dropped 3 bases, with 15 bases sitting between them. This CDR3 is 15 amino acids long. General study results and limits: No one has yet defined what causes the repertoire differences, which may be disease activity or prior therapy. Healthy donors reportedly exceeded newly diagnosed patients in baseline TCR diversity.

A word on this clone: The target antigen is unknown.

Using immunoSEQ multiplex PCR, the repertoire was profiled, and TCRdb retains in-frame clones only, with some absent. This sample has over 20,000 clones, with around 83% found just once. All patients experienced relapse after autologous stem cell transplantation, and brentuximab vedotin exposure was variable. The authors purified CD4+ T cells from thawed PBMCs by magnetic negative selection. This clonotype was obtained from a human donor with classical Hodgkin lymphoma. Source: CD4+ T cells from blood, taken at baseline. The J gene is TRBJ1-2, the V gene TRBV28, with D tentatively TRBD1 (6 bases). DNA for the CDR3: TGTGCCAGCAGTTCCCCTGGGGGGCAGGACTATGGCTACACCTTC. Amino acids: CASSSPGGQDYGYTF.